These 7 T cell receptor beta chains were sequenced from one sample in a study of T cell changes during pregnancy in multiple sclerosis. Produced via immunoSEQ multiplex PCR; TCRdb's table is partial and in-frame only. The sample holds some 83,000 clones; roughly nine tenths are singletons and the top ten take 3.5%. Here the sequenced sample was PBMCs, taken in the first trimester of pregnancy. The receptor set was obtained from a female donor in good health, serving as a control in a pregnancy study. Some clones in this sample may be carry-over from other donors' samples.

CDR3 nucleotide sequence: TGCAGCGTTCAGGAGGGCGAGCAGTACTTC. Its translation is CSVQEGEQYF. The chain couples TRBV29-1 to TRBJ2-7, with D perhaps matching TRBD2 (6 bases). Between the trimmed V and J ends, which lost 5 bases and 6 bases, there was a span of 8 bases. The germline CDR1 and CDR2 sequences are SQVTM and ANQGSEA. The CDR3 has 10 residues.

The chain combines TRBV29-1 with TRBJ2-6; no clear D. The CDR3 totals 16 residues. Germline V CDR1 and CDR2: SQVTM, ANQGSEA. Trimming stripped 7 bases from V and 0 bases from J, with 16 bases between. CDR3 sequence: CSAQTDLGSGANVLTF. The CDR3 DNA follows: TGCAGCGCTCAGACTGATCTTGGCTCTGGGGCCAACGTCCTGACTTTC.

The gene calls are TRBV10-2 and TRBJ2-7; the match to TRBD2 covers 12 bases. Trimming at V came to 5 bases and at J to 1 base, leaving 12 bases not matched to a gene. The CDR3 is made up of 18 amino acids. CDR1 is WSHSY and CDR2 is SAAADI in the germline V gene. CDR3 nucleotides: TGCGCCAGCAGTCGCCACCGGACTAGCGGGGTCGGTTCCTACGAGCAGTACTTC. Amino acids: CASSRHRTSGVGSYEQYF.

The chain links TRBV25-1 to TRBJ2-5, with 9 bases matching TRBD2. Germline V gene data show CDR1 as MGHDK and CDR2 as SYGVNS. This CDR3 region has 14 residues. The junction had 3 bases not matched to a gene; V was cut back by 4 bases and J by 3 bases. DNA of the CDR3: TGTGCCAGCAGTGTCCTAGCGGGGAAAGAGACCCAGTACTTC. Translated, it gives CASSVLAGKETQYF.

The chain combines TRBV5-6 with TRBJ1-5; D uncertain. Between the trimmed V and J ends, which lost 3 bases and 4 bases, there was a span of 14 bases. Germline V gene lookup returns CDR1 SGHDT and CDR2 YYEEEE. The CDR3 extends over 15 amino acids. The DNA for the CDR3 is TGTGCCAGCAGCTCATCCGGGTCCCCTAATCAGCCCCAGCATTTT. Its protein product is CASSSSGSPNQPQHF.

The chain has TRBV6-5 and TRBJ1-1; maybe TRBD1 (5 bases). Germline V gene sequence: CDR1 MNHEY, CDR2 SVGAGI. Trimming cost V 0 bases and J 3 bases, with 11 bases left between them. The CDR3 is made up of 15 amino acids. DNA of the CDR3: TGTGCCAGCAGTTACTCGATGGGGCAGGACACTGAAGCTTTCTTT. Its translation: CASSYSMGQDTEAFF.

This clone was detected only a few times. The chain recombines TRBV7-2 with TRBJ2-3; 7 nucleotides match TRBD1. Germline CDR1 and CDR2: SGHTA and FQGNSA. The V gene end was trimmed by 5 bases and the J gene end by 0 bases; junction bases not matched to a gene: 2. The CDR3 extends over 14 amino acids. CDR3 nucleotides: TGTGCCAGCAGCCGGGGACAGAGCACAGATACGCAGTATTTT. This encodes CASSRGQSTDTQYF. Full variable domain (missing parts from reference TRBV7-2 and TRBJ2-3): GAGVSQSPSNKVTEKGKDVELRCDPISGHTALYWYRQSLGQGLEFLIYFQGNSAPDKSGLPSDRFSAERTGGSVSTLTIQRTQQEDSAVYLCASSRGQSTDTQYFGPGTRLTVL.